This TCR beta chain appears in the sequencing data of a study of cytomegalovirus exposure and HLA in healthy donors. This CDR3 has 15 amino acids. In germline, CDR1 is MNHEY, CDR2 SVGAGI. With 7 bases clipped from V and 2 bases from J, the junction kept 5 bases outside the gene matches. This clone was detected once. Generated by immunoSEQ multiplex PCR, the TCRdb table keeps only in-frame clones and is missing some. The sample comprises 200,000 to 300,000 clones, about 92% of which are singletons, and 2.5% to 3.5% rests with the top ten. Sequences were obtained from PBMCs. The clonotype comes from a woman aged 25 to 45 in good health and CMV-seronegative. The chain employs TRBV6-5 and TRBJ2-7, with 13 nucleotides matching TRBD2. CDR3 amino acids: CASTQGLAGAYEQYF. CDR3 bases: TGTGCCAGCACCCAAGGACTAGCGGGAGCCTACGAGCAGTACTTC.